A single sample is the source of the 8 T cell receptor beta chains below, sequenced in a study of blood T cell repertoires in COVID-19. Using immunoSEQ multiplex PCR, the repertoire was profiled, and TCRdb retains in-frame clones only, with some absent. In the table there are 180,000 or so clones, approximately 83% of which are singletons. Sequenced sample: peripheral blood. Receptor source: a man aged 55 to 70 with acute or convalescent COVID-19.

The chain has TRBV24-1 and TRBJ2-2, with 7 positions matching TRBD1. CDR1 is KGHDR, CDR2 SFDVKD, per germline. CDR3 length equals 14 residues. V dropped 4 bases and J dropped 6; count of bases not matched to a gene: 4. The CDR3 here is CATSDRDRSGELFF. CDR3 DNA sequence: TGTGCCACCAGTGACCGGGACAGATCCGGGGAGCTGTTTTTT.

V gene TRBV6-4 combines with J gene TRBJ2-1; 11 bases line up with TRBD2. V trimming: 2 bases; J trimming: 3 bases; junction bases outside the gene matches: 0. This CDR3 is built from 15 residues. Germline V gene sequence: CDR1 MRHNA, CDR2 SNTAGT. The CDR3 DNA reads TGTGCCAGCAGTGACACTAGCGGGAGCTACAATGAGCAGTTCTTC. It encodes CASSDTSGSYNEQFF.

This chain links TRBV7-9 with TRBJ2-6; D possibly corresponds to TRBD2 (5 bases). Trimming took 1 base from V and 12 from J, leaving 16 bases between them. The CDR3 sequence is 15 residues long. Germline V lookup: CDR1 SEHNR, CDR2 FQNEAQ (reference sequence). The CDR3 DNA is TGTGCCAGCAGCTTAGGGAGAGCGGAGCCTCCCGTCCTGACTTTC. It specifies CASSLGRAEPPVLTF.

V and J are TRBV12-3 or TRBV12-4 and TRBJ2-7; D gene uncertain. The CDR3 has 12 residues. Trimming removed 3 bases from V and 7 bases from J, with 10 bases in between. CDR3 sequence: CASSLNAVEQYF. The DNA for the CDR3 is TGTGCCAGCAGTTTGAATGCAGTAGAGCAGTACTTC.

Only one count was recorded for this clone. V gene TRBV11-2 combines with J gene TRBJ2-7; the match to TRBD2 covers 9 bases. With V trimmed by 7 bases and J by 5 bases, 9 bases remained unmatched. This CDR3 has 14 amino acids. CDR1 is SGHAT and CDR2 is FQNNGV in the germline V gene. This chain's CDR3 is CASTPGLALNEQYF. The CDR3 bases are TGTGCCAGCACCCCGGGACTAGCCCTCAACGAGCAGTACTTC.

The rearrangement links TRBV28 to TRBJ1-6, with 7 bases fitting TRBD1. The CDR3 has 17 residues. Germline trimming cut 7 bases from V and 0 bases from J; bases unmatched to any gene: 9. CDR1 MDHEN and CDR2 SYDVKM come from the germline V gene. The CDR3 DNA is TGTGCCAGCACCTATGGGACAGTTAACTCCTATAATTCACCCCTCCACTTT. As protein: CASTYGTVNSYNSPLHF. The whole variable domain, filled in from reference TRBV28 and TRBJ1-6, reads DVKVTQSSRYLVKRTGEKVFLECVQDMDHENMFWYRQDPGLGLRLIYFSYDVKMKEKGDIPEGYSVSREKKERFSLILESASTNQTSMYLCASTYGTVNSYNSPLHFGNGTRLTVT.

The chain joins TRBV11-2 to TRBJ2-1; unclear D gene. Trimming pared 1 base from V and 9 bases from J, leaving 7 bases between. This CDR3 has 12 residues. The germline CDR1 and CDR2 sequences are SGHAT and FQNNGV. CDR3 region: CASSLGLGEQFF. The CDR3 nucleotides are TGTGCCAGCAGCTTAGGACTCGGTGAGCAGTTCTTC.

The chain recombines TRBV4-1 with TRBJ2-6, with 7 bases that match TRBD1. The CDR3 has 16 residues. Trimming took 0 bases from V and 2 from J; bases not matched to a gene: 1. Germline V lookup: CDR1 MGHRA, CDR2 YSYEKL. CDR3 sequence (DNA): TGCGCCAGCAGCCAAGATACAGGGGCTGGGGCCAACGTCCTGACTTTC. Its protein is CASSQDTGAGANVLTF.